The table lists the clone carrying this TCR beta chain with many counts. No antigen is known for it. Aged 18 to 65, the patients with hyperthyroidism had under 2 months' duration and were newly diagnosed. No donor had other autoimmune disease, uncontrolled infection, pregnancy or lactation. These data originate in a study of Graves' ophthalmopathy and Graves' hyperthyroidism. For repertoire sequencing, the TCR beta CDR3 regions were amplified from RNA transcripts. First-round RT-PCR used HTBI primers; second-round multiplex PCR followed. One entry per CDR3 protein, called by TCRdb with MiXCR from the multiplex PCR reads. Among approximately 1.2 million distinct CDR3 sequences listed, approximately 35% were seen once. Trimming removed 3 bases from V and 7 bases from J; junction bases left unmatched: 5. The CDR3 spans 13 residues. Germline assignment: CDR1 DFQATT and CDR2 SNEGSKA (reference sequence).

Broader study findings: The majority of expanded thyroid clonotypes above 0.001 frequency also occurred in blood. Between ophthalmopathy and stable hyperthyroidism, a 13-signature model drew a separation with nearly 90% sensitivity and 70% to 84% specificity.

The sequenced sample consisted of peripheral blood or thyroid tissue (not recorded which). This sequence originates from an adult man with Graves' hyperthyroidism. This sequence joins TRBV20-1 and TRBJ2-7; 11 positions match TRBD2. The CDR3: CSARLAGGREQYF. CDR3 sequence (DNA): TGCAGTGCTAGGCTAGCGGGAGGCCGGGAGCAGTACTTC.